This entry is about one TCR beta chain. Sequencing used immunoSEQ multiplex PCR; TCRdb keeps in-frame clones, though not all of them. This table holds tens of thousands of clones, 85% to 95% found once. These data belong to a study of T cell changes during pregnancy in multiple sclerosis. This specimen consisted of peripheral blood, obtained in the second trimester of pregnancy. This receptor was identified in a female donor in good health, enrolled as a control in a pregnancy study.

The DNA of the CDR3 is TGTGCCAGCAGCTTAGATCCCGCTGTGGGGAGTGGTGAAGCTTTCTTT. This codes for CASSLDPAVGSGEAFF. The chain has TRBV11-3 and TRBJ1-1; no reliable D call. CDR1 is SGHNT and CDR2 is YENEEA in the germline V gene. This CDR3 has 16 residues. The V gene lost 0 bases and the J gene lost 7 bases, with 18 bases spanning the gap.